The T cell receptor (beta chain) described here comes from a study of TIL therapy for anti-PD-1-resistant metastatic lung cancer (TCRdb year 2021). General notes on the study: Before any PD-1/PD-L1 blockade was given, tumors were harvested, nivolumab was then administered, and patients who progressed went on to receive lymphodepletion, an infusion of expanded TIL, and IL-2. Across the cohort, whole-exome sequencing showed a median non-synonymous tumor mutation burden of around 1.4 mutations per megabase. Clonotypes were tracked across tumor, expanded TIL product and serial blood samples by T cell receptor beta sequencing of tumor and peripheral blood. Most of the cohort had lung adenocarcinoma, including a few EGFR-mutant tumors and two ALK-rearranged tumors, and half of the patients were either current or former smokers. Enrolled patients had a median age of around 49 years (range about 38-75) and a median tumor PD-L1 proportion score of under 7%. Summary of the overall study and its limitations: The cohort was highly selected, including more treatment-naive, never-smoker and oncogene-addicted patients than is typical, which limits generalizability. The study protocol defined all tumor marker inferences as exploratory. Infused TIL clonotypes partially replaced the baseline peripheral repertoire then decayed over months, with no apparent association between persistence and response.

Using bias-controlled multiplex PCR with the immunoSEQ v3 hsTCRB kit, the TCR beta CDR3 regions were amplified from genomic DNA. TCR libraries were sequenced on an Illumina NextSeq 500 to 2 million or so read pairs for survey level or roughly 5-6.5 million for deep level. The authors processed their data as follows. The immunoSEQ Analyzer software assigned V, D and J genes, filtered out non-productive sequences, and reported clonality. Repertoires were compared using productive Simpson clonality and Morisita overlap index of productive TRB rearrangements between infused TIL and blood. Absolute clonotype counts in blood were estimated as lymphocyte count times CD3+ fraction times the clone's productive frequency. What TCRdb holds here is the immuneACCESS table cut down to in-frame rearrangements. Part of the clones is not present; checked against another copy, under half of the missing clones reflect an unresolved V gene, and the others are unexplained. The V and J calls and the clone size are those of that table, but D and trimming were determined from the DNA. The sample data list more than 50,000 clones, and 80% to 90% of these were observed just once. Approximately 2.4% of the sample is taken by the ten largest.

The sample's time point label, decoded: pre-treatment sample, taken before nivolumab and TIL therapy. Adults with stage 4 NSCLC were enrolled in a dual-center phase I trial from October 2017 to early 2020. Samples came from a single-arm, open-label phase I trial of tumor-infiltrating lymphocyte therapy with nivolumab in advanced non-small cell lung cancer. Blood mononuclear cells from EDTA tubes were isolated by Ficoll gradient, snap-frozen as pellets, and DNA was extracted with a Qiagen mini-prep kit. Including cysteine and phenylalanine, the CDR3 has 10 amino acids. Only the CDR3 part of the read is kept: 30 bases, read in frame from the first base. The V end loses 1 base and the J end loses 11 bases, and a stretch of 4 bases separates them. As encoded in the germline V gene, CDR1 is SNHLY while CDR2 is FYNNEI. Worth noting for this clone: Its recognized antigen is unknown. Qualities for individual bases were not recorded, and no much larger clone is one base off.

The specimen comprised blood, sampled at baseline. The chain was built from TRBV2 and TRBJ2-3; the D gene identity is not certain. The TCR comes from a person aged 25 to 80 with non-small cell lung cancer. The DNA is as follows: TGTGCCAGCAGTGAAGAGGGGCAGTATTTT. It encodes CASSEEGQYF.